This TCR beta chain was recovered during a study of CXCR3-negative and CXCR3-positive naive CD8 T cells. Findings and caveats of the study: Memory cells showed distinct TRBV-TRBJ patterns, while the two naive subsets matched.

This clonotype is called medium-sized (0.01 to 0.1%) based on its frequency. No antigen is known for it. UMI-labeled 5' RACE TRB cDNA libraries were prepared from the cells. Using the 5' RACE reads, TCRdb records one entry per CDR3 protein without DNA. Reported are tens of thousands of distinct CDR3 sequences; the ten largest clones contain roughly 1.4%. Germline-derived CDR1 and CDR2 are MRHNA and SNTAGT. The CDR3 length is 16 residues. The clonotype originates from a human donor in good health. Some clones in this sample may be carry-over from other donors' samples. The sample was naive CXCR3- CD8+ T cells from blood. Subset specified: CD45RO-CCR7+CD27+CD95- naive CD8+ T cells lacking CXCR3 (TNR3-). This sequence joins TRBV6-4 and TRBJ2-2; TCRdb calls TRBD2, which cannot be checked without DNA. CDR3 sequence reads: CASSDSLEGNTGELFF.